The TCR beta chain under discussion was sequenced for a study of blood T cell repertoires in COVID-19. CDR3 size: 14 residues. V lost 5 bases, J lost 3 bases, and 14 bases lay in between. Germline V gene data show CDR1 as MNHEY and CDR2 as SMNVEV (reference sequence). Donors of Cohort 3 who recovered were those that had two negative PCRs, clearance, or symptom resolution. Sequencing used immunoSEQ multiplex PCR; TCRdb keeps in-frame clones, though not all of them. The table has about 170,000 clones, roughly 83% seen once; the top ten hold 4% to 4.5%. The sequence was obtained from a woman between 50 and 59 years old who had recovered from COVID-19. The chain links TRBV27 to TRBJ2-7, with D hard to call. Sequenced sample: PBMCs or T cells enriched from blood (not recorded which). The CDR3 DNA reads as TGTGCCAGCAGTCCCTTCAATAAACACTACGAGCAGTACGTC. As protein: CASSPFNKHYEQYV.